This T cell receptor (beta chain) stems from a study of CD8+CD57+ T cells in acquired aplastic anemia. Genomic DNA was employed as the template in profiling TCR beta VDJ and CDR3. TCRdb re-called the reads with MiXCR, one entry per CDR3 protein. The table lists about 68,000 distinct CDR3 sequences, almost 55% of them singletons, with around 8% in the top ten. Unmatched junction bases numbered 3, after V lost 0 bases and J lost 5 bases. The germline V gene has CDR1 SEHNR and CDR2 FQNEAQ (reference sequence). This CDR3 contains 14 residues. The sequencing input was sorted CD4+, CD8+, or CD8+CD57+ T cells (not recorded which) from PBMCs. The receptor's source is a human donor in good health, serving as a control. The genes are TRBV7-9 and TRBJ2-7, with 8 bases that match TRBD1. CDR3 in DNA: TGTGCCAGCAGCTTAGCCAGGGGGCACGACGAGCAGTACTTC. Translation: CASSLARGHDEQYF.